This T cell receptor beta chain was recovered during a study of beta chain features in type 1 diabetes. Expressed TCRB transcripts got sequenced, as all isolated RNA was reverse transcribed. TCRdb keeps only in-frame clones here, not all; method: immunoSEQ multiplex PCR. The data contain hundreds of thousands of clones, 7.5% to 9% of them singletons. Study-wide results and caveats: VDJ junctions from type 1 diabetes patients carried fewer insertions and larger deletions.

The CDR3 runs 18 residues. J lost 4 bases, V lost 6 bases, and 13 bases had no gene match. Germline loops: CDR1 LNHDA, CDR2 SQIVND (reference sequence). A word on this clone: Its specificity is unknown.

This chain links TRBV19 with TRBJ2-2; 11 nucleotides agree with TRBD2. This TCR derives from a woman aged 18-29 years in good health. Specimen: central memory CD4+ T cells from blood. CDR3 amino acids: CASSPGLADPRGTGELFF. Here the CDR3 DNA reads TGTGCCAGTAGCCCGGGACTAGCGGATCCTCGGGGCACCGGGGAGCTGTTTTTT.